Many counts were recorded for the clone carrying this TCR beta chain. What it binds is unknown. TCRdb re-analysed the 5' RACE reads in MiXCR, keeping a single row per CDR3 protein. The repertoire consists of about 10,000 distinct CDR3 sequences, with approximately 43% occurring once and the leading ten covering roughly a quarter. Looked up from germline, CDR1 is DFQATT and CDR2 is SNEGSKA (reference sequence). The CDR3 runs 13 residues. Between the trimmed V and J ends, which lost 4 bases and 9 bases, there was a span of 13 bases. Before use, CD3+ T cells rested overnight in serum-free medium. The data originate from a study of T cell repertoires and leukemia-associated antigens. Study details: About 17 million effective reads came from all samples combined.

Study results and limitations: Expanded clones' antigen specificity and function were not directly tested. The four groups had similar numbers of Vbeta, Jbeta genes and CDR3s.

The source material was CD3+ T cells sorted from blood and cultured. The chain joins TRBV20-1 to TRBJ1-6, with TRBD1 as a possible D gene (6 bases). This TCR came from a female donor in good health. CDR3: CSATPSGASPLHF. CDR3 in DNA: TGCAGTGCTACCCCGTCGGGGGCTTCACCCCTCCACTTT.